The rows below give T cell receptor beta chains drawn from one sample of a study of control samples from healthy donors and cancer patients. The protocol was immunoSEQ multiplex PCR, while the TCRdb copy is restricted to in-frame clones and leaves out a portion. The sample shows 85,000 to 100,000 clones, more than 80% of them seen only once. The sequencing sample was made of blood. All receptors derive from a man aged 18 to 29 in good health. Both conserved end residues are part of each CDR3. Fields, in order: CDR3 DNA, CDR3 protein, J gene, clone size, V gene, D gene. D genes are given only for firm matches. Only some rows state a clone size, as once, few, many or a class for expanded clones.

CDR3nt: TGTGCCAGCAGCTATAAACAGGGCTCTGGGGCCAACGTCCTGACTTTC; CDR3aa: CASSYKQGSGANVLTF; j_gene: TRBJ2-6; abundance: .; v_gene: TRBV2; d_gene: .
CDR3nt: TGTGCCAGCAGGGTCGGGGGAGGTTCACCCCTCCACTTT; CDR3aa: CASRVGGGSPLHF; j_gene: TRBJ1-6; abundance: few; v_gene: TRBV6-5; d_gene: .
CDR3nt: TGCGCCAGCAGCCAAGTTTACAGTAGAAATCAGCCCCAGCATTTT; CDR3aa: CASSQVYSRNQPQHF; j_gene: TRBJ1-5; abundance: .; v_gene: TRBV4-1; d_gene: .
CDR3nt: TGTGCCAGCAATTGGGACTCACTAACGCAGTATTTT; CDR3aa: CASNWDSLTQYF; j_gene: TRBJ2-3; abundance: .; v_gene: TRBV2; d_gene: .
CDR3nt: TGTGCCAGCAGCCAAGATTTGAGGGCGGGCTATGGCTACACCTTC; CDR3aa: CASSQDLRAGYGYTF; j_gene: TRBJ1-2; abundance: .; v_gene: TRBV14; d_gene: .
CDR3nt: TGTGCCAGCAGCTCTTCTAGCGGGAGGTACAATGAGCAGTTCTTC; CDR3aa: CASSSSSGRYNEQFF; j_gene: TRBJ2-1; abundance: .; v_gene: TRBV5-4; d_gene: TRBD2
CDR3nt: TGTGCCAGCAGCGGCCTGGGCACTGAAGCTTTCTTT; CDR3aa: CASSGLGTEAFF; j_gene: TRBJ1-1; abundance: .; v_gene: TRBV5-6; d_gene: .
CDR3nt: TGTGCCACGGAACAGGGCTCTGGAAACACCATATATTTT; CDR3aa: CATEQGSGNTIYF; j_gene: TRBJ1-3; abundance: .; v_gene: TRBV15; d_gene: .
CDR3nt: TGTGCCAGCCTGGGACAGGGGGCGGGCTACACCTTC; CDR3aa: CASLGQGAGYTF; j_gene: TRBJ1-2; abundance: once; v_gene: TRBV5-4; d_gene: TRBD1
CDR3nt: TGTGCCAGCAGCTTAGATCATCGTGGTGGAGAACCCCTCCACTTT; CDR3aa: CASSLDHRGGEPLHF; j_gene: TRBJ1-6; abundance: .; v_gene: TRBV11-2; d_gene: .
CDR3nt: TGTGCCAGCAGTTACCAAGATTCGAATGAGCAGTTCTTC; CDR3aa: CASSYQDSNEQFF; j_gene: TRBJ2-1; abundance: .; v_gene: TRBV6-5; d_gene: .
CDR3nt: TGTGCCAGCAGCTTAGCTTCAGGGGAGGCAGATACGCAGTATTTT; CDR3aa: CASSLASGEADTQYF; j_gene: TRBJ2-3; abundance: .; v_gene: TRBV7-9; d_gene: .
CDR3nt: TGTGCCAGCATCCCAGGGGGGGTGAACACTGAAGCTTTCTTT; CDR3aa: CASIPGGVNTEAFF; j_gene: TRBJ1-1; abundance: .; v_gene: TRBV6-5; d_gene: TRBD1
CDR3nt: TGTGCCAGCAGCCAAGAGTCTCCGAACACTGAAGCTTTCTTT; CDR3aa: CASSQESPNTEAFF; j_gene: TRBJ1-1; abundance: .; v_gene: TRBV3-1/TRBV3-2; d_gene: .
CDR3nt: TGTGCCAGCAGCCACCGTAGCTCCTATAATTCACCCCTCCACTTT; CDR3aa: CASSHRSSYNSPLHF; j_gene: TRBJ1-6; abundance: .; v_gene: TRBV7-9; d_gene: .
CDR3nt: TGTGCCAGCAACGGGGGACTAGCGGGAGGTGTCCAAGAGACCCAGTACTTC; CDR3aa: CASNGGLAGGVQETQYF; j_gene: TRBJ2-5; abundance: .; v_gene: TRBV7-2; d_gene: TRBD2
CDR3nt: TGTGCCAGCAGTTACGAGGGGGCGAATGGCTACACCTTC; CDR3aa: CASSYEGANGYTF; j_gene: TRBJ1-2; abundance: .; v_gene: TRBV6-5; d_gene: TRBD1
CDR3nt: TGTGCCAGCTCACCGGGAATCCAAGAGACCCAGTACTTC; CDR3aa: CASSPGIQETQYF; j_gene: TRBJ2-5; abundance: .; v_gene: TRBV18; d_gene: .
CDR3nt: TGTGCCAGCAGTTACTCACGGGGGGAAAACATTCAGTACTTC; CDR3aa: CASSYSRGENIQYF; j_gene: TRBJ2-4; abundance: .; v_gene: TRBV6-5; d_gene: TRBD2
CDR3nt: TGTGCCAGCTCACTCAAGCAGGGGAAGAACACTGAAGCTTTCTTT; CDR3aa: CASSLKQGKNTEAFF; j_gene: TRBJ1-1; abundance: once; v_gene: TRBV18; d_gene: .
CDR3nt: TGCGCCAGCAGCTTGGACCCGACAGGGTCTAGTCTTCAGCCCCAGCATTTT; CDR3aa: CASSLDPTGSSLQPQHF; j_gene: TRBJ1-5; abundance: .; v_gene: TRBV5-1; d_gene: TRBD1
CDR3nt: TGTGCCAGCAGCAAAGCGCGGAGAAACACCTTC; CDR3aa: CASSKARRNTF; j_gene: TRBJ1-2; abundance: .; v_gene: TRBV21-1; d_gene: .
CDR3nt: TGTGCCAGTAGTATAATGGACGGTCAGCCCCTCCACTTT; CDR3aa: CASSIMDGQPLHF; j_gene: TRBJ1-6; abundance: .; v_gene: TRBV19; d_gene: .
CDR3nt: TGTGCCAGCAGTCCCCGGAGTCTGAACACTGAAGCTTTCTTT; CDR3aa: CASSPRSLNTEAFF; j_gene: TRBJ1-1; abundance: .; v_gene: TRBV6-5; d_gene: .